This TCR beta chain was retrieved from a study of T cells in Graves' hyperthyroidism and ophthalmopathy. RNA transcripts provided the source from which TCR beta CDR3 regions were amplified. An initial round of RT-PCR targeting the TCR CDR3 relied on the HTBI primer set. TCRdb redid the calling of the multiplex PCR reads with MiXCR, one entry per CDR3 protein. The data show about 250,000 distinct CDR3 sequences, about 25% seen once. This clonotype was seen at least ten times. CDR3 length: 13 amino acids. Germline trimming cut 8 bases from V and 0 bases from J; bases unmatched to any gene: 3. CDR1 MNHEY and CDR2 SVGAGI come from the germline V gene.

Input material: blood. The TCR originated in a woman aged 40 to 55 with Graves' ophthalmopathy. The chain employs TRBV6-5 and TRBJ1-1; 7 nucleotides match TRBD1. The CDR3 nucleotides are TGTGCCAGCCCGGGACAGATGAACACTGAAGCTTTCTTT. Its protein is CASPGQMNTEAFF.